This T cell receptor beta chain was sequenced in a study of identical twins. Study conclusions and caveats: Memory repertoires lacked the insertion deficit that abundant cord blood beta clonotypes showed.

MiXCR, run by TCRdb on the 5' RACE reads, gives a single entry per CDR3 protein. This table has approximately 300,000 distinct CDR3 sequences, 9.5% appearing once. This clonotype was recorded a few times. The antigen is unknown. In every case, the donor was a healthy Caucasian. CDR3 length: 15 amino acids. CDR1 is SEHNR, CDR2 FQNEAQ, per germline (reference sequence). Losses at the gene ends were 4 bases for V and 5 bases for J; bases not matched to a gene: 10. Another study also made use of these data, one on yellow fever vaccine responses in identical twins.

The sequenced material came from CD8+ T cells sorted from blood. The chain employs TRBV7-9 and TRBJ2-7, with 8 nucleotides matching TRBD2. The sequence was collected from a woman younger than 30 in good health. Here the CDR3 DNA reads TGTGCCAGCAGCTCCTCCACCGGGGGGGCCGACGAGCAGTACTTC. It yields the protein CASSSSTGGADEQYF.